These T cell receptor beta chains were read from a single sample in a study of cytomegalovirus exposure and HLA in healthy donors. The data were produced by immunoSEQ multiplex PCR, yet TCRdb's version contains in-frame clones alone and is incomplete. The sample holds 160,000 or so clones, around three quarters seen once. Input material: PBMCs. The receptors stem from a woman aged 40 to 50 in good health and CMV-seronegative. Each CDR3 is given with its conserved first and last residue. Each record gives: J gene, V gene, D gene, clone size, CDR3 protein, CDR3 DNA. D genes are given only for firm matches. Some rows have no size entry. The others give once, few or many, or a class for an expanded clone.

TRBJ1-1,TRBV9,.,.,CASSVQGSNTEAFF,TGTGCCAGCAGCGTACAGGGTTCGAACACTGAAGCTTTCTTT
TRBJ1-5,TRBV6-5,TRBD1,once,CASRPGGHSNQPQHF,TGTGCCAGCAGACCAGGGGGCCATAGCAATCAGCCCCAGCATTTT
TRBJ2-3,TRBV4-1,.,.,CASSQDQRSTDTQYF,TGCGCCAGCAGCCAAGATCAGCGGAGCACAGATACGCAGTATTTT
TRBJ1-2,TRBV7-8,.,few,CASSLGVFTYGYTF,TGTGCCAGCAGCCTTGGAGTATTCACCTATGGCTACACCTTC
TRBJ2-7,TRBV30,.,.,CAWSVRLTSYEQYF,TGTGCCTGGAGTGTAAGGTTGACTTCCTACGAGCAGTACTTC
TRBJ2-7,TRBV18,TRBD2,.,CASSPPGLGEQYF,TGTGCCAGCTCACCACCGGGACTAGGCGAGCAGTACTTC
TRBJ2-5,TRBV7-3,.,.,CASSLTAQGRETQYF,TGTGCCAGCAGCTTAACGGCCCAGGGCCGAGAGACCCAGTACTTC
TRBJ1-1,TRBV5-4,TRBD1,.,CASSFQGAGEAFF,TGTGCCAGCAGCTTCCAGGGGGCGGGTGAAGCTTTCTTT
TRBJ2-7,TRBV30,TRBD1,.,CAWNRGSPYEQYF,TGTGCCTGGAACAGGGGCTCTCCCTACGAGCAGTACTTC
TRBJ1-5,TRBV6-1,.,.,CASSVPSGGAGNQPQHF,TGTGCCAGCAGTGTTCCCTCAGGAGGGGCAGGGAATCAGCCCCAGCATTTT
TRBJ1-5,TRBV6-1,.,few,CASSVGGNNQPQHF,TGTGCCAGCAGTGTGGGGGGAAACAATCAGCCCCAGCATTTT
TRBJ1-4,TRBV5-1,TRBD1,.,CASSPGTGPPTNEKLFF,TGCGCCAGCAGCCCCGGGACAGGGCCTCCAACTAATGAAAAACTGTTTTTT
TRBJ2-7,TRBV2,TRBD1,.,CASSGAETGANEQYF,TGTGCCAGCAGTGGAGCAGAGACAGGGGCAAACGAGCAGTACTTC
TRBJ1-1,TRBV2,.,.,CASTTGLNTEAFF,TGTGCCAGCACGACAGGCCTAAACACTGAAGCTTTCTTT
TRBJ2-5,TRBV28,TRBD1,once,CASSSTSGTEETQYF,TGTGCCAGCAGTTCGACCTCAGGGACAGAAGAGACCCAGTACTTC
TRBJ1-2,TRBV27,.,.,CASSFQFNYGYTF,TGTGCCAGCAGTTTCCAGTTTAACTATGGCTACACCTTC
TRBJ1-3,TRBV5-1,.,.,CASSLDGSRNTIYF,TGCGCCAGCAGCTTGGATGGCAGTAGAAACACCATATATTTT
TRBJ2-3,TRBV7-2,.,.,CASSLDWRDSDTQYF,TGTGCCAGCAGCTTAGACTGGCGGGATTCGGATACGCAGTATTTT
TRBJ1-4,TRBV5-4,TRBD1,.,CAIRATGDEKLFF,TGTGCCATCAGGGCGACAGGGGACGAAAAACTGTTTTTT
TRBJ1-5,TRBV5-6,TRBD1,.,CASSQTGDNQPQHF,TGTGCCAGCAGCCAGACAGGGGACAATCAGCCCCAGCATTTT
TRBJ1-3,TRBV9,TRBD1,once,CASGPGGAGNTIYF,TGTGCCAGCGGACCAGGGGGCGCGGGAAACACCATATATTTT
TRBJ1-5,TRBV5-4,.,.,CASSLGGGNQPQHF,TGTGCCAGCAGCTTGGGGGGCGGCAATCAGCCCCAGCATTTT
TRBJ2-1,TRBV5-4,.,.,CASSHIPGLSDEQFF,TGTGCCAGCAGCCATATACCCGGACTTTCCGATGAGCAGTTCTTC
TRBJ2-1,TRBV6-5,TRBD1,few,CASSYSVGQNEQFF,TGTGCCAGCAGTTACTCGGTGGGACAGAATGAGCAGTTCTTC
TRBJ1-1,TRBV5-1,TRBD1,.,CASRTSGRGREDTEAFF,TGCGCCAGCAGGACGAGTGGCAGGGGGCGCGAGGACACTGAAGCTTTCTTT
TRBJ2-7,TRBV6-4,TRBD2,.,CASSEASGTSYEQYF,TGTGCCAGCAGTGAGGCTAGCGGGACCTCCTACGAGCAGTACTTC
TRBJ2-4,TRBV7-9,TRBD1,once,CASSSRQGRDIQYF,TGTGCCAGCAGCTCAAGACAGGGAAGGGACATTCAGTACTTC
TRBJ2-1,TRBV30,.,.,CAWSYRWDKDNEQFF,TGTGCCTGGAGTTATCGATGGGACAAGGACAATGAGCAGTTCTTC
TRBJ1-2,TRBV5-6,TRBD1,once,CASSSGDRGRIGGYTF,TGTGCCAGCAGCTCTGGGGACAGGGGGCGCATCGGTGGCTACACCTTC
TRBJ2-5,TRBV28,.,.,CASSLEAAQETQYF,TGTGCCAGCAGTTTAGAGGCGGCTCAAGAGACCCAGTACTTC
TRBJ2-5,TRBV9,.,.,CASSVAVTGAETQYF,TGTGCCAGCAGCGTAGCTGTCACGGGAGCGGAGACCCAGTACTTC
TRBJ1-1,TRBV11-3,.,.,CASSLDSWNTEAFF,TGTGCCAGCAGCTTAGATTCGTGGAACACTGAAGCTTTCTTT
TRBJ1-2,TRBV28,TRBD1,.,CASSLGTGALTNYGYTF,TGTGCCAGCAGTTTAGGGACAGGGGCCTTAACTAACTACGGCTACACCTTC
TRBJ1-2,TRBV5-6,.,.,CASSFHRVYGYTF,TGTGCCAGCAGCTTCCACAGGGTGTATGGCTACACCTTC
TRBJ1-1,TRBV27,.,.,CASSSIQGGNTEAFF,TGTGCCAGCAGTTCCATACAGGGTGGAAACACTGAAGCTTTCTTT
TRBJ2-6,TRBV2,TRBD2,.,CASSITSGRRGGANVLTF,TGTGCCAGCAGCATTACTAGCGGGAGACGAGGTGGGGCCAACGTCCTGACTTTC
TRBJ1-1,TRBV29-1,TRBD1,.,CSVVGTGGMNTEAFF,TGCAGCGTTGTAGGGACAGGGGGCATGAACACTGAAGCTTTCTTT
TRBJ1-1,TRBV6-1,.,.,CASSSLQGSEAFF,TGTGCCAGCAGTAGCTTACAGGGTTCTGAAGCTTTCTTT